The source of this T cell receptor (beta chain) is a study of T cell responses to AZD1222 COVID-19 vaccine. Study conclusions and caveats: A rise in Spike-specific TCR breadth and depth followed two AZD1222 doses. Scientists sampled the repertoires only once the peak T cell response had passed. With dominance at 160-218 and 743-854, vaccine-associated CD4 TCRs spanned spike. Donors were chiefly white British, with a greater number of females, and clonal diversity was perhaps underestimated.

The CDR3 contains 15 residues. Between the trimmed V and J ends, which lost 4 bases and 7 bases, there was a span of 17 bases. Germline V gives CDR1 SGHDN, CDR2 FVKESK. Data came from immunoSEQ multiplex PCR; TCRdb stores just in-frame clones and leaves some out. The table has approximately 110,000 clones, more than 75% seen once; the top ten hold 7.7%. Note on this clone: Antigen unknown.

The specimen was peripheral blood, collected on day 0 of AZD1222 vaccination. The chain couples TRBV14 to TRBJ2-1; D possibly corresponds to TRBD2 (5 bases). The sequence derives from an adult in good health. The CDR3 loop reads CASSPIVPGNNEQFF. The DNA for the CDR3 is TGTGCCAGCAGCCCCATCGTCCCCGGGAATAATGAGCAGTTCTTC.